The next 30 T cell receptor beta chains were all read from a single sample in a study of blood T cell repertoires in COVID-19. Using immunoSEQ multiplex PCR, the repertoire was profiled, and TCRdb retains in-frame clones only, with some absent. The data show about 35,000 clones, with over 75% seen just once and approximately 47% held by the top ten. Sequencing used peripheral blood. The receptors come from a human donor in a cohort sampled during active COVID-19.

On this clone itself: The junction departs from the called germline gene at one end, perhaps through a read error. This chain uses TRBV6-5 with TRBJ2-7; 12 nucleotides match TRBD1. The CDR3 covers 15 residues. CDR1 and CDR2 from the germline V gene are MNHEY and SVGAGI. In DNA, the CDR3 is TGTGCCAGCACTTACCGGGACAGGGGGCCCTACGAGCAGTACTTC. The encoded protein is CASTYRDRGPYEQYF.

The chain joins TRBV7-6 to TRBJ2-7, with 11 positions matching TRBD1. CDR1 is SGHVS, CDR2 FNYEAQ, per germline. The CDR3 loop spans 15 amino acids. The J segment lost 4 bases and the V segment lost 3 bases, leaving 5 bases of the junction unmatched. The CDR3 nucleotides read TGTGCCAGCAGCTTGTCGGGACAGGGGGTTTACGAGCAGTACTTC. Amino acid sequence: CASSLSGQGVYEQYF. Supplemented by reference TRBV7-6 and TRBJ2-7, the full variable domain reads GAGVSQSPRYKVTKRGQDVALRCDPISGHVSLYWYRQALGQGPEFLTYFNYEAQQDKSGLPNDRFSAERPEGSISTLTIQRTEQRDSAMYRCASSLSGQGVYEQYFGPGTRLTVT.

The rearrangement uses TRBV19 and TRBJ2-2, with 8 bases aligning to TRBD1. This CDR3 contains 14 residues. Per the germline V gene, CDR1 is LNHDA and CDR2 is SQIVND (reference sequence). J was trimmed by 8 bases and V by 5 bases; bases with no gene match: 7. The CDR3 DNA reads as TGTGCCAGTAGTGCCGGACAGGGTTCAGGGGAGCTGTTTTTT. It codes for CASSAGQGSGELFF.

This chain links TRBV7-2 with TRBJ2-7; D is uncertain. V gave up 6 bases and J gave up 1 base, with 7 bases separating them. The CDR3 runs 12 residues. The germline CDR1 and CDR2 sequences are SGHTA and FQGNSA. For the CDR3, the DNA is TGTGCCAGCAGTCCCCGGTCCTACGAGCAGTACTTC. Amino acid sequence: CASSPRSYEQYF.

The rearrangement uses TRBV7-9 and TRBJ2-3; D may be TRBD2 (6 bases). This CDR3 is built from 17 residues. Germline CDR1 SEHNR, CDR2 FQNEAQ (reference sequence). V shed 2 bases and J shed 5 bases, with 20 bases lying between them. Written as DNA, the CDR3 is TGTGCCAGCAGCTTAATCCTAGCGCCTAGGACGCAAGATACGCAGTATTTT. This sequence encodes CASSLILAPRTQDTQYF.

This clone came up once. The chain has TRBV6-5 and TRBJ1-2, with D possibly being TRBD1 (5 bases). In germline, CDR1 is MNHEY, CDR2 SVGAGI. The CDR3 contains 13 residues. Trimming cost V 6 bases and J 2 bases, with 10 bases left between them. The CDR3 sequence is CASRQDSNYGYTF. The CDR3 DNA reads TGTGCCAGCAGACAAGACAGCAACTATGGCTACACCTTC.

The chain has TRBV7-2 and TRBJ1-2; TRBD1 matches 10 bases. This CDR3 is 15 amino acids long. Germline CDR1 and CDR2: SGHTA and FQGNSA. V lost 1 base and J lost 6; bases outside the gene matches: 5. The CDR3 loop reads CASSLEPGQGNGYTF. The CDR3 DNA sequence: TGTGCCAGCAGCTTAGAGCCGGGACAGGGGAATGGCTACACCTTC. Full variable domain (rest looked up from reference TRBV7-2 and TRBJ1-2): GAGVSQSPSNKVTEKGKDVELRCDPISGHTALYWYRQSLGQGLEFLIYFQGNSAPDKSGLPSDRFSAERTGGSVSTLTIQRTQQEDSAVYLCASSLEPGQGNGYTFGSGTRLTVV.

This chain connects TRBV14 to TRBJ1-6, with D perhaps TRBD1 (6 bases). Trimming cost V 1 base and J 5 bases, with 15 bases left between them. This CDR3 is built from 17 residues. CDR1 and CDR2 from the germline V gene are SGHDN and FVKESK. CDR3 nucleotides: TGTGCCAGCAGCCAAGTTAGCTTAGGACAGAATAATTCACCCCTCCACTTT. Its protein product is CASSQVSLGQNNSPLHF.

The rearrangement joins TRBV5-7 to TRBJ1-2; possible D gene TRBD1, 5 bases. TRBV5-7 is reported as an ORF; its role is uncertain. The germline V and J ends were trimmed by 7 bases and 2 bases, with 21 bases remaining between them. The CDR3 is 16 amino acids. CDR3 DNA sequence: TGTGCCAGCTTTCAGGGTCTAACTTTTGCAAACTATGGCTACACCTTC. Its translation: CASFQGLTFANYGYTF.

This clone appeared once. The chain carries TRBV7-3 and TRBJ2-5; tentative D call: TRBD2 (5 bases). In germline, CDR1 is SGHTA, CDR2 FQGTGA. CDR3 length: 16 amino acids. V was clipped by 5 bases and J by 5 bases, with 21 bases between them. The CDR3 nucleotides are TGTGCCAGCAGCGCCACGAGCCGCAGGACTTTGGAGACCCAGTACTTC. As protein: CASSATSRRTLETQYF.

The chain has TRBV18 and TRBJ2-2; 10 positions agree with TRBD2. Germline loops: CDR1 KGHSH, CDR2 LQKENI. V lost 3 bases and J lost 2; bases outside the gene matches: 3. The CDR3 sequence is 16 residues long. The CDR3 sequence: CASSPASGGNTGELFF. The DNA for the CDR3 is TGTGCCAGCTCACCCGCTAGCGGGGGTAACACCGGGGAGCTGTTTTTT.

The V gene is TRBV10-2, the J gene TRBJ1-1; 8 positions agree with TRBD1. The V segment lost 2 bases and the J segment 1 base; nucleotides outside the gene matches: 0. The CDR3 is 14 amino acids. The germline gives CDR1 WSHSY, CDR2 SAAADI. The CDR3 here is CASSEGQGNTEAFF. The CDR3 region has the DNA TGCGCCAGCAGTGAGGGACAGGGGAACACTGAAGCTTTCTTT.

V is TRBV7-9 and J is TRBJ1-2; 7 bases align to TRBD1. The CDR3 length is 14 residues. The V and J ends lost 5 bases and 3 bases, in that order; junction bases with no gene match: 6. Germline V CDR1 and CDR2: SEHNR, FQNEAQ (reference sequence). The CDR3 reads CASSGRQGHYGYTF. The CDR3 DNA sequence: TGTGCCAGCAGCGGGCGACAGGGCCACTATGGCTACACCTTC.

The chain joins TRBV7-8 to TRBJ2-7; 7 bases fit TRBD1. The CDR3 totals 13 residues. V shed 3 bases and J 7 bases; nucleotides not matched to a gene: 6. Germline-derived CDR1 and CDR2 are SGHVS and FQNEAQ. The CDR3 sequence: CASSFAGGREQYF. The DNA for the CDR3 is TGTGCCAGCAGCTTTGCAGGGGGTAGGGAGCAGTACTTC.

V is TRBV5-4 and J is TRBJ1-1; 7 bases map to TRBD1. CDR1 and CDR2 (germline): SGHNT, YYREEE (reference sequence). The length of the CDR3 is 14 residues. With 0 bases clipped from V and 5 bases from J, the junction kept 4 bases outside the gene matches. The CDR3 reads CASSLAQGRTEAFF. The CDR3 DNA is TGTGCCAGCAGCTTGGCACAGGGGCGTACTGAAGCTTTCTTT.

This rearrangement joins TRBV18 to TRBJ1-2, with a tentative D call TRBD1 (5 bases). Germline V gene lookup returns CDR1 KGHSH and CDR2 LQKENI. The CDR3 spans 16 residues. Trimming removed 0 bases from V and 4 bases from J, with 15 bases in between. The CDR3 coding sequence is TGTGCCAGCTCACCACCGGGGCTAGGGTCCGGCTATGGCTACACCTTC. Translated, it gives CASSPPGLGSGYGYTF.

The chain couples TRBV5-4 to TRBJ2-7; 7 bases fit TRBD2. Germline V gene lookup returns CDR1 SGHNT and CDR2 YYREEE (reference sequence). The CDR3 is 12 residues long. J lost 5 bases, V lost 2 bases, and 1 base had no gene match. The CDR3 is CASSLSGDEQYF. CDR3 DNA: TGTGCCAGCAGCTTAAGCGGGGACGAGCAGTACTTC.

The chain employs TRBV3-1 (or the pseudogene TRBV3-2) and TRBJ2-7, with TRBD2 identical over 7 bases. Trimming took 0 bases from V and 4 from J; bases not matched to a gene: 6. The CDR3 runs 15 residues. Germline V CDR1 and CDR2: LGHDT, YNNKEL (reference sequence). The CDR3 loop reads CASSQERASGYEQYF. The CDR3 nucleotides are TGTGCCAGCAGCCAAGAGAGGGCTAGCGGTTACGAGCAGTACTTC.

This rearrangement joins TRBV5-4 to TRBJ2-6; maybe TRBD2 (6 bases). Germline V CDR1 and CDR2: SGHNT, YYREEE (reference sequence). The CDR3 consists of 16 residues. Trimming removed 0 bases at V and 4 bases at J, with 11 bases between. The CDR3 reads CASSLGGGAGANVLTF. The CDR3 DNA is TGTGCCAGCAGCTTGGGAGGAGGGGCCGGGGCCAACGTCCTGACTTTC.

There are a few counts of this clone. This sequence joins TRBV11-2 and TRBJ2-7; 7 bases agree with TRBD1. The CDR3 spans 14 residues. Germline CDR1 is SGHAT and CDR2 is FQNNGV. J was trimmed by 9 bases and V by 4 bases; bases with no gene match: 12. The CDR3 coding sequence is TGTGCCAGCAGCTCTAGACAGGGCCTCATCGGGCAGTACTTC. Protein sequence: CASSSRQGLIGQYF.

The chain links TRBV12-3 or TRBV12-4 to TRBJ1-5; no definite D call. The V gene lost 5 bases and the J gene lost 0 bases, with 5 bases spanning the gap. The CDR3 has 13 amino acids. The CDR3 sequence: CASSLSSNQPQHF. The CDR3 region has the DNA TGTGCCAGCAGTCTCAGTAGCAATCAGCCCCAGCATTTT.

This rearrangement joins TRBV19 to TRBJ2-2; D might be TRBD1 (5 bases). Trimming pared 9 bases from V and 2 bases from J, leaving 10 bases between. This CDR3 is built from 13 residues. CDR1 and CDR2 (germline): LNHDA, SQIVND (reference sequence). The CDR3 loop is CASTDSNTGELFF. The CDR3 coding sequence is TGTGCCAGCACTGACAGTAACACCGGGGAGCTGTTTTTT.

The CDR3: CASSLGLARETQYF. In DNA form, the CDR3 reads TGTGCCAGCAGCTTAGGACTAGCACGGGAGACCCAGTACTTC. The rearrangement links TRBV7-9 to TRBJ2-5, with TRBD2 identical over 7 bases. The germline CDR1 and CDR2 sequences are SEHNR and FQNEAQ (reference sequence). The CDR3 runs 14 residues. Trimming took 1 base from V and 5 from J; bases not matched to a gene: 4.

The chain couples TRBV5-4 to TRBJ2-1; 12 nucleotides align to TRBD2. The J segment lost 4 bases and the V segment lost 3 bases, leaving 2 bases of the junction unmatched. Germline lookup yields CDR1 SGHNT and CDR2 YYREEE (reference sequence). The CDR3 runs 15 residues. The CDR3 DNA sequence: TGTGCCAGCAGCTCAGGACTAGCGGGGTACAATGAGCAGTTCTTC. Amino acids: CASSSGLAGYNEQFF.

The chain joins TRBV19 to TRBJ2-1; 9 nucleotides line up with TRBD2. Trimming cost V 6 bases and J 10 bases; bases outside gene matches: 13. CDR1 is LNHDA and CDR2 is SQIVND in the germline V gene (reference sequence). This CDR3 comprises 15 residues. The CDR3 bases are TGTGCCAGTAGCGAGGTGGCTAGCGGGGTACGGGAGCAGTTCTTC. Protein product: CASSEVASGVREQFF.

The rearrangement uses TRBV29-1 and TRBJ2-7, with a possible D match to TRBD1 (6 bases). The germline V gene has CDR1 SQVTM and CDR2 ANQGSEA. The CDR3 loop spans 14 amino acids. Trimming cost V 3 bases and J 0 bases, with 12 bases left between them. This CDR3 is CSVEDSPPSYEQYF. As DNA, the CDR3 is TGCAGCGTTGAGGACAGTCCCCCCTCCTACGAGCAGTACTTC.

The rearrangement links TRBV12-5 to TRBJ1-5; no reliable D call. The CDR3 totals 12 residues. V was clipped by 1 base and J by 9 bases, with 7 bases between them. The germline V gene encodes CDR1 LGHNT and CDR2 FRNRAP. The CDR3 spells CASGLGRGPQHF. CDR3 nucleotide sequence: TGTGCTAGTGGTTTGGGCCGAGGGCCCCAGCATTTT. The variable domain in full, completed from reference TRBV12-5 and TRBJ1-5, reads DARVTQTPRHKVTEMGQEVTMRCQPILGHNTVFWYRQTMMQGLELLAYFRNRAPLDDSGMPKDRFSAEMPDATLATLKIQPSEPRDSAVYFCASGLGRGPQHFGDGTRLSIL.

The V gene is TRBV7-2, the J gene TRBJ2-5; 10 bases agree with TRBD2. Germline-derived CDR1 and CDR2 are SGHTA and FQGNSA. This CDR3 has 15 residues. V dropped 7 bases and J dropped 5; count of bases not matched to a gene: 10. CDR3 residues: CASTTGTSEEETQYF. CDR3 DNA sequence: TGTGCCAGCACGACCGGGACTAGCGAGGAGGAGACCCAGTACTTC.

This clone was seen more than once but under ten times. V is TRBV29-1 and J is TRBJ1-4; TRBD1 is a possible D gene (6 bases). This CDR3 contains 12 residues. Germline V gives CDR1 SQVTM, CDR2 ANQGSEA. V was clipped by 7 bases and J by 0 bases, with 6 bases between them. CDR3 loop: CSGTATNEKLFF. CDR3 DNA: TGCAGCGGGACAGCAACTAATGAAAAACTGTTTTTT.

J is TRBJ1-2 and V is TRBV7-2; D might be TRBD1 (5 bases). The ends were cut back, 5 bases at V and 8 bases at J, with 18 bases in the middle. The CDR3 extends over 14 amino acids. CDR1 SGHTA and CDR2 FQGNSA come from the germline V gene. The CDR3 region has the DNA TGTGCCAGCAGCCCCCGGCAGGGTTCAGAAGGCTACACCTTC. Translating it yields CASSPRQGSEGYTF.